This TCR beta chain was identified during a study of T cell repertoires in ileal Crohn's disease. Study-level points and caveats: Compared with CD4 T cells, sorted CD8 cells carried more expanded clones.

Time point denoted: neoterminal ileum biopsy at postoperative endoscopy, about 6 months after surgery. Adults with ileal or ileocolonic Crohn's disease and an indication for resection were eligible. This clone turned up a few times. Its antigen is still unknown. Trimming removed 8 bases from V and 6 bases from J; junction bases left unmatched: 7. The CDR3 extends over 13 amino acids. Germline loops: CDR1 LNHDA, CDR2 SQIVND (reference sequence). Around 0.45 micrograms of biopsy DNA per sample underwent TCRB immunosequencing. Here immunoSEQ multiplex PCR was the method, and the copy in TCRdb shows in-frame clones only, minus some. The table has more than 12,000 clones, just under 80% seen once.

The chain couples TRBV19 to TRBJ2-1, with 7 bases aligning to TRBD1. What was sequenced was ileal tissue. The receptor was derived from an adult with Crohn's disease. CDR3 protein: CASRRAGGNEQFF. The CDR3 nucleotides read TGTGCCAGTCGTAGGGCAGGGGGCAATGAGCAGTTCTTC.